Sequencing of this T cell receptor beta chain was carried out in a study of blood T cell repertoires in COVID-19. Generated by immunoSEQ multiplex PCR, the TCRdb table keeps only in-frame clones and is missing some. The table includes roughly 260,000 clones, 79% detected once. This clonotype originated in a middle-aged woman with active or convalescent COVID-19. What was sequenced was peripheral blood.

This CDR3 is CASSTGLAKNTGELFF. The CDR3 DNA follows: TGTGCCAGTAGTACGGGACTAGCGAAAAACACCGGGGAGCTGTTTTTT. This chain joins TRBV19 and TRBJ2-2; TRBD2 matches at 10 bases. The germline V gene encodes CDR1 LNHDA and CDR2 SQIVND (reference sequence). This CDR3 has 16 amino acids. Trimming at V came to 4 bases and at J to 2 bases, leaving 4 bases not matched to a gene.